A selection of T cell receptor beta chains follows, all from one sample in a study of blood T cell repertoires in COVID-19. Sequencing used immunoSEQ multiplex PCR; TCRdb keeps in-frame clones, though not all of them. The sample includes more than 150,000 clones, roughly 90% of them seen just once. The sequencing sample was made of peripheral blood. The receptors derive from a middle-aged man with acute or convalescent COVID-19. Both conserved end residues are part of each CDR3. Fields, in order: J gene, clone size, D gene, V gene, CDR3 protein, CDR3 DNA. A D gene is named only where the DNA matches it firmly. Where a row states a size, it is once, few, many or the class of an expanded clone; other rows omit it.

TRBJ1-3 | NA | NA | TRBV19 | CATHSSGNTIYF | TGTGCCACTCACAGCTCTGGAAACACCATATATTTT
TRBJ2-3 | NA | TRBD2 | TRBV6-5 | CASSLRGDTQYF | TGTGCCAGCAGTCTGCGGGGGGATACGCAGTATTTT
TRBJ2-3 | once | NA | TRBV10-2 | CASSLQAFDTQYF | TGCGCCAGCAGCCTGCAGGCCTTTGATACGCAGTATTTT
TRBJ2-1 | NA | TRBD2 | TRBV3-1/TRBV3-2 | CASSQERPESGLAGYRRNEQFF | TGTGCCAGCAGCCAAGAAAGACCCGAGAGCGGACTAGCGGGTTATAGGCGAAATGAGCAGTTCTTC
TRBJ2-6 | NA | TRBD1 | TRBV7-8 | CASSLGQGSGANVLTF | TGTGCCAGCAGCTTGGGACAGGGCAGTGGGGCCAACGTCCTGACTTTC
TRBJ2-1 | NA | NA | TRBV4-1 | CASSPSVPGTPEQFF | TGCGCCAGCAGCCCTTCAGTCCCCGGGACTCCTGAGCAGTTCTTC
TRBJ1-4 | NA | NA | TRBV7-8 | CASSSGTNNEKLFF | TGTGCCAGCAGCTCCGGGACTAATAATGAAAAACTGTTTTTT
TRBJ1-3 | NA | TRBD1 | TRBV18 | CASSPDRGLTGNTIYF | TGTGCCAGCTCACCTGACAGGGGGCTGACTGGAAACACCATATATTTT
TRBJ2-2 | NA | NA | TRBV5-1 | CASSPTSLSTGELFF | TGCGCCAGCAGCCCGACTTCTCTGAGCACCGGGGAGCTGTTTTTT
TRBJ1-3 | NA | TRBD1 | TRBV6-6 | CASSLDRGGNTIYF | TGTGCCAGCAGTTTAGACAGGGGTGGAAACACCATATATTTT
TRBJ2-3 | once | NA | TRBV4-3 | CASNGLVIAESTDTQYF | TGCGCCAGCAACGGACTGGTGATAGCGGAGAGCACAGATACGCAGTATTTT
TRBJ1-2 | NA | NA | TRBV3-1/TRBV3-2 | CASSQTVNGYTF | TGTGCCAGCAGCCAGACAGTAAATGGCTACACCTTC
TRBJ2-2 | few | TRBD1 | TRBV11-2 | CASRTWTGATGELFF | TGTGCCAGCAGGACCTGGACAGGGGCCACCGGGGAGCTGTTTTTT
TRBJ2-2 | NA | TRBD2 | TRBV5-3 | CARSPRLAVYTGELFF | TGTGCCAGAAGCCCTAGACTAGCAGTGTACACCGGGGAGCTGTTTTTT
TRBJ2-1 | NA | NA | TRBV21-1 | CASSKVWGVGREYNEQFF | TGTGCCAGCAGCAAAGTTTGGGGAGTGGGGAGAGAGTACAATGAGCAGTTCTTC
TRBJ2-7 | NA | TRBD2 | TRBV12-3/TRBV12-4 | CASTAGGPYEQYF | TGTGCCAGCACCGCGGGGGGACCTTACGAGCAGTACTTC
TRBJ2-1 | NA | NA | TRBV4-1 | CASSQEERTKQFF | TGCGCCAGCAGCCAAGAGGAGCGTACCAAGCAGTTCTTC
TRBJ2-5 | NA | NA | TRBV11-2 | CASSLDGRLQETQYF | TGTGCCAGCAGCTTAGATGGCAGACTCCAAGAGACCCAGTACTTC
TRBJ2-7 | NA | TRBD1 | TRBV7-9 | CASSMREGARRYEQYF | TGTGCCAGCAGTATGAGAGAGGGGGCTAGGCGCTACGAGCAGTACTTC
TRBJ2-5 | NA | TRBD2 | TRBV7-2 | CASSLDAGGETQYF | TGTGCCAGCAGCTTAGACGCGGGGGGGGAGACCCAGTACTTC
TRBJ2-1 | NA | TRBD2 | TRBV7-3 | CASSLGTSGRWTGYNEQFF | TGTGCCAGCAGCTTAGGGACTAGCGGGAGATGGACGGGCTACAATGAGCAGTTCTTC
TRBJ2-7 | NA | NA | TRBV3-1/TRBV3-2 | CASSHALGYEQYF | TGTGCCAGCAGCCACGCACTAGGCTACGAGCAGTACTTC
TRBJ1-4 | NA | NA | TRBV10-3 | CAISAGRNEKLFF | TGTGCCATCAGTGCAGGGCGTAATGAAAAACTGTTTTTT
TRBJ1-1 | once | TRBD1 | TRBV28 | CASSLTGVSTEAFF | TGTGCCAGCAGTTTAACAGGGGTATCCACTGAAGCTTTCTTT
TRBJ2-6 | NA | NA | TRBV27 | CASSFYSGANVLTF | TGTGCCAGCAGTTTTTACTCTGGGGCCAACGTCCTGACTTTC
TRBJ2-7 | NA | TRBD1 | TRBV10-3 | CAISEVGGQIYEQYF | TGTGCCATCAGTGAAGTAGGGGGACAGATCTACGAGCAGTACTTC
TRBJ1-1 | NA | NA | TRBV7-9 | CASSLGRRQFDDTEAFF | TGTGCCAGCAGCTTAGGTCGGCGACAGTTTGATGACACTGAAGCTTTCTTT
TRBJ2-5 | NA | NA | TRBV25-1 | CASSEYSSQETQYF | TGTGCCAGCAGTGAATATTCGTCTCAAGAGACCCAGTACTTC
TRBJ1-4 | once | TRBD1 | TRBV18 | CASSPGQNEKLFF | TGTGCCAGCTCACCGGGACAGAATGAAAAACTGTTTTTT
TRBJ2-7 | NA | NA | TRBV21-1 | CAGGGLFAYEQYF | TGTGCCGGCGGGGGGCTATTTGCCTACGAGCAGTACTTC
TRBJ1-5 | NA | NA | TRBV29-1 | CSVEQGRNQPQHF | TGCAGCGTTGAACAGGGGCGCAATCAGCCCCAGCATTTT
TRBJ2-2 | NA | TRBD1 | TRBV18 | CASSPGQASNTGELFF | TGTGCCAGCTCACCTGGACAGGCGTCGAACACCGGGGAGCTGTTTTTT
TRBJ1-6 | once | NA | TRBV5-5 | CASSLPGLYNSPLHF | TGTGCCAGCAGCTTGCCAGGCCTTTATAATTCACCCCTCCACTTT
TRBJ2-2 | few | NA | TRBV5-1 | CASSLVEGRATGELFF | TGCGCCAGCAGCTTGGTGGAGGGTCGGGCCACCGGGGAGCTGTTTTTT
TRBJ1-2 | NA | TRBD1 | TRBV2 | CASSVQGAEGYTF | TGTGCCAGCAGTGTACAGGGGGCTGAGGGCTACACCTTC
TRBJ2-5 | NA | TRBD2 | TRBV29-1 | CSVEDPTSGRTETQYF | TGCAGCGTTGAAGACCCGACTAGCGGGAGGACTGAGACCCAGTACTTC
TRBJ2-1 | NA | TRBD2 | TRBV4-1 | CASSQGLAGGLYNEQFF | TGCGCCAGCAGCCAAGGCTTAGCGGGGGGGCTTTACAATGAGCAGTTCTTC
TRBJ2-1 | NA | TRBD2 | TRBV28 | CASGLASSSYNEQFF | TGTGCCAGCGGACTAGCGTCTTCGTCCTACAATGAGCAGTTCTTC
TRBJ1-5 | NA | NA | TRBV20-1 | CSASRRQQNPNQPQHF | TGCAGTGCTAGTAGGCGGCAGCAGAATCCCAATCAGCCCCAGCATTTT
TRBJ1-3 | NA | NA | TRBV18 | CASSRSRDSGNTIYF | TGTGCCAGCTCCAGGAGCAGGGACTCTGGAAACACCATATATTTT
TRBJ1-4 | NA | NA | TRBV25-1 | CASSDWGGTNEKLFF | TGTGCCAGCAGTGATTGGGGCGGTACTAATGAAAAACTGTTTTTT
TRBJ2-3 | NA | NA | TRBV4-3 | CASSQGTARVTDTQYF | TGCGCCAGCAGCCAAGGCACGGCGCGGGTCACAGATACGCAGTATTTT
TRBJ2-1 | NA | NA | TRBV4-1 | CASSQGQPQWGEQFF | TGCGCCAGCAGCCAAGGACAGCCGCAGTGGGGTGAGCAGTTCTTC
TRBJ2-1 | once | TRBD1 | TRBV7-6 | CASSERQGANEQFF | TGTGCCAGCAGCGAGCGGCAGGGGGCAAATGAGCAGTTCTTC
TRBJ2-3 | NA | TRBD2 | TRBV30 | CAGTSGRAADTQYF | TGTGCCGGGACTAGCGGGAGGGCCGCAGATACGCAGTATTTT
TRBJ2-7 | NA | TRBD1 | TRBV18 | CASSPGQGFTYEQYF | TGTGCCAGCTCACCGGGACAGGGGTTCACCTACGAGCAGTACTTC
TRBJ2-1 | NA | NA | TRBV28 | CASSSSVFYYNEQFF | TGTGCCAGCAGTTCTAGCGTCTTTTACTACAATGAGCAGTTCTTC
TRBJ2-1 | NA | TRBD1 | TRBV12-3/TRBV12-4 | CASSLGTGVFF | TGTGCCAGCAGTTTGGGGACAGGGGTGTTCTTC
TRBJ2-1 | NA | NA | TRBV6-2/TRBV6-3 | CASSIATPSNEQFF | TGTGCCAGCAGTATAGCGACACCCTCCAATGAGCAGTTCTTC
TRBJ1-5 | NA | NA | TRBV19 | CASSIGEGYSNQPQHF | TGTGCCAGTAGTATCGGCGAGGGCTATAGCAATCAGCCCCAGCATTTT
TRBJ1-1 | NA | TRBD1 | TRBV30 | CACHPGTVNTEAFF | TGTGCCTGTCACCCCGGGACAGTGAACACTGAAGCTTTCTTT
TRBJ1-5 | NA | NA | TRBV3-1/TRBV3-2 | CASSPTLQGFEPQHF | TGTGCCAGCAGCCCAACTCTACAGGGTTTCGAGCCCCAGCATTTT
TRBJ2-1 | NA | NA | TRBV29-1 | CSVIRLRGNNEQFF | TGCAGCGTAATCCGGCTACGCGGCAATAATGAGCAGTTCTTC
TRBJ2-3 | NA | TRBD2 | TRBV3-1/TRBV3-2 | CASSQRLAGVTQYF | TGTGCCAGCAGCCAGCGTCTAGCGGGGGTCACGCAGTATTTT